This entry features one T cell receptor beta chain sequence. What it binds is not known. TCRdb passed the 5' RACE reads through MiXCR, listing each CDR3 protein once. The sample carries about 250,000 distinct CDR3 sequences, approximately 15% recorded once. The sample is drawn from a study of T-cell memory formation after mild COVID-19. The overall study: The study found TCR clusters largely donor specific.

Germline V gives CDR1 LGHNA, CDR2 YNFKEQ. Trimming removed 1 base from V and 5 bases from J, with 12 bases in between. The CDR3 covers 16 residues. The study, taken as a whole, reports: There were some responding clones in pre-infection memory, which suggested that cross-reactive memory had joined.

Sequenced input: PBMCs or a T cell subset sorted from them (not recorded which). The TCR sequence derives from an adult woman who had mild COVID-19 (a few samples of this study predate the infection). Cell type and time point are not known. The chain is built from TRBV4-2 and TRBJ1-6; D is possibly TRBD1 (5 bases). CDR3 sequence: CASSQGHGGNNSPLHF. The CDR3 nucleotides are TGTGCCAGCAGCCAAGGCCATGGGGGGAATAATTCACCCCTCCACTTT.